The following is a TCR beta chain sequence with its context. The antigen is undetermined. This sample was included in a study of T cell responses to AZD1222 COVID-19 vaccine. The study's findings and limits: Vaccination with two AZD1222 doses was followed by a rise in Spike-specific TCR breadth and depth. No day 14 peak samples; only post-peak repertoires were characterized. Unmutated regions of variants are reportedly targeted by nearly half of spike-specific TCRs.

The method was immunoSEQ multiplex PCR; TCRdb's version includes in-frame clones alone and lacks a portion of them. The data contain about 120,000 clones, around 89% of them singletons. The CDR3 has 16 residues. From germline, CDR1 is SGHTA and CDR2 FQGNSA. Trimming removed 3 bases at V and 0 bases at J, with 15 bases between. The chain joins TRBV7-2 to TRBJ2-7; possible D gene TRBD1, 6 bases. Sequenced material: peripheral blood, taken 28 days after the second AZD1222 dose. This receptor was taken from an adult who received the AZD1222 COVID-19 vaccine. The CDR3 coding sequence is TGTGCCAGCAGCTTCGGGTTTGGGGGCGACTCCTACGAGCAGTACTTC. Protein product: CASSFGFGGDSYEQYF. Together with reference TRBV7-2 and TRBJ2-7, the CDR3 gives the full variable domain: GAGVSQSPSNKVTEKGKDVELRCDPISGHTALYWYRQSLGQGLEFLIYFQGNSAPDKSGLPSDRFSAERTGGSVSTLTIQRTQQEDSAVYLCASSFGFGGDSYEQYFGPGTRLTVT.